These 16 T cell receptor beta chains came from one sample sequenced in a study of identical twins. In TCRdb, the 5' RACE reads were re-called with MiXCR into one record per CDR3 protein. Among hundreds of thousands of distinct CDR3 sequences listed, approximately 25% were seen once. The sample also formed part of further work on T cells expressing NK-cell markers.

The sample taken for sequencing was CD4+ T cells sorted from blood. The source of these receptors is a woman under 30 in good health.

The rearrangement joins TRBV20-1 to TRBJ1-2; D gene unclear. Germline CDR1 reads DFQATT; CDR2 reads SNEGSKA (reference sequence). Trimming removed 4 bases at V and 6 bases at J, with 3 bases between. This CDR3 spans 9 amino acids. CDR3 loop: CSATDGYTF. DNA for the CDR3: TGCAGTGCTACTGATGGCTACACCTTC.

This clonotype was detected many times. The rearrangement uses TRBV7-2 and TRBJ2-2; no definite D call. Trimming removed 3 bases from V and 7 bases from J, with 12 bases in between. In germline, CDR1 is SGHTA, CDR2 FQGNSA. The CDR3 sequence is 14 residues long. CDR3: CASSFGRWNGELFF. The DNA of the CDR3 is TGTGCCAGCAGCTTCGGGCGTTGGAACGGGGAGCTGTTTTTT.

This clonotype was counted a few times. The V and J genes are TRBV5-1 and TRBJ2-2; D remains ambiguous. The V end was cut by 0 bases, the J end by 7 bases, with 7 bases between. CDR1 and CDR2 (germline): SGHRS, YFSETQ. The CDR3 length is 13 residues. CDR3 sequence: CASSLGTGGELFF. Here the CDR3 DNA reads TGCGCCAGCAGCTTGGGAACGGGCGGGGAGCTGTTTTTT.

The CDR3 sequence: CSASNTAETQYF. The CDR3 nucleotides read TGCAGTGCTAGTAACACAGCAGAGACCCAGTACTTC. The J gene is TRBJ2-5, the V gene TRBV20-1; D remains unclear. Germline values: CDR1 DFQATT, CDR2 SNEGSKA (reference sequence). With 3 bases removed from V and 4 bases from J, the gap between germline ends came to 9 bases. CDR3 length: 12 amino acids.

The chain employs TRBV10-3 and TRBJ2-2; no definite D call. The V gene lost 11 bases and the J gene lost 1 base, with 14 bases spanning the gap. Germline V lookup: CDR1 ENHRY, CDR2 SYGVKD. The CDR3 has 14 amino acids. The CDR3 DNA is TGTGCCGCGTCTGTGGGTCAGAACACCGGGGAGCTGTTTTTT. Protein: CAASVGQNTGELFF.

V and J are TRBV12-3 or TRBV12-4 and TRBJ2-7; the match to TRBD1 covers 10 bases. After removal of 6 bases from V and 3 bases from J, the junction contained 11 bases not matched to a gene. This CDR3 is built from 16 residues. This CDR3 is CASRIRTGGFFYEQYF. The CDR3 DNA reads TGTGCCAGCAGAATACGGACAGGGGGTTTTTTCTACGAGCAGTACTTC.

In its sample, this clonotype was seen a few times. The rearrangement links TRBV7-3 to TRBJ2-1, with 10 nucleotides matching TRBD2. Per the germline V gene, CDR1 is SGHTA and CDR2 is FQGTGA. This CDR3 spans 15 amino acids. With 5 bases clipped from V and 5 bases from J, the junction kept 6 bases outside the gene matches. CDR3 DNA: TGTGCCAGCAGCGCCAGCGGGGGGGCTCACAATGAGCAGTTCTTC. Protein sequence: CASSASGGAHNEQFF.

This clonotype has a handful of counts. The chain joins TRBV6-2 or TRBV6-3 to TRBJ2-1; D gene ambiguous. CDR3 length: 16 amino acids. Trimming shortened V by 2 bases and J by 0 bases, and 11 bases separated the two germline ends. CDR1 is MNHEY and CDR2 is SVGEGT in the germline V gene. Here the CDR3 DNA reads TGTGCCAGCAGTTACGAAGGATCCCTCTCCTACAATGAGCAGTTCTTC. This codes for CASSYEGSLSYNEQFF.

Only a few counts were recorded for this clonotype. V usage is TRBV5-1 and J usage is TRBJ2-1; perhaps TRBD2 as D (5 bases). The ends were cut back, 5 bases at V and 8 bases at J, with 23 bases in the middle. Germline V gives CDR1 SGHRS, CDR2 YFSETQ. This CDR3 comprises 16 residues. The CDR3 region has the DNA TGCGCCAGCAGAAGGGCGGGCGATTCCCATCTGGATGAGCAGTTCTTC. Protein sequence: CASRRAGDSHLDEQFF.

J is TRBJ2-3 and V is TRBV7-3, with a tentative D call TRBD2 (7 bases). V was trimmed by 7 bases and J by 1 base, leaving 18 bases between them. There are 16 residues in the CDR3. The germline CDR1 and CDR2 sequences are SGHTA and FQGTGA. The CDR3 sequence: CASKPQGGAGTDTQYF. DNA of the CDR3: TGTGCCAGCAAACCCCAAGGGGGGGCTGGCACAGATACGCAGTATTTT.

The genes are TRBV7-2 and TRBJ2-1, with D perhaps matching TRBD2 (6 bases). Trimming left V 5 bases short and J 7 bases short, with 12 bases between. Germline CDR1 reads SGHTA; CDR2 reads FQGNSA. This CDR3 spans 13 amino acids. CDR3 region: CASSPPGRNEQFF. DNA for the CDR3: TGTGCCAGCAGCCCCCCGGGGAGGAATGAGCAGTTCTTC.

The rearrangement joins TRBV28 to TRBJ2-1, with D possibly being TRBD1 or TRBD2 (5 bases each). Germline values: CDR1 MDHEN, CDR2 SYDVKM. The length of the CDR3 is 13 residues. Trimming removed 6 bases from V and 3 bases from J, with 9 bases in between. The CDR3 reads CASRGDSYNEQFF. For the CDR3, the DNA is TGTGCCAGCAGGGGGGATAGCTACAATGAGCAGTTCTTC. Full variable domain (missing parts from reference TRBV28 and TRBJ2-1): DVKVTQSSRYLVKRTGEKVFLECVQDMDHENMFWYRQDPGLGLRLIYFSYDVKMKEKGDIPEGYSVSREKKERFSLILESASTNQTSMYLCASRGDSYNEQFFGPGTRLTVL.

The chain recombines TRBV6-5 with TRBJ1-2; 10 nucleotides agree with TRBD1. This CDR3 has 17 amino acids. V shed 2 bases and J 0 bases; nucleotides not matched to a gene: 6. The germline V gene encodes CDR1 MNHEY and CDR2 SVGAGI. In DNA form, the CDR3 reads TGTGCCAGCAGTTACAGGGGACAGGGGCGTTCTAACTATGGCTACACCTTC. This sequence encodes CASSYRGQGRSNYGYTF.

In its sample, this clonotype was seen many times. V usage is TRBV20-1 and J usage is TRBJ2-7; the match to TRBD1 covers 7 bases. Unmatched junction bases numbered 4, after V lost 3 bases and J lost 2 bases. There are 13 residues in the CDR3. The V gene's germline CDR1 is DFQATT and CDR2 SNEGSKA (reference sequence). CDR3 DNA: TGCAGTGCTAGTGTGACAGGGACCTACGAGCAGTACTTC. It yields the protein CSASVTGTYEQYF.

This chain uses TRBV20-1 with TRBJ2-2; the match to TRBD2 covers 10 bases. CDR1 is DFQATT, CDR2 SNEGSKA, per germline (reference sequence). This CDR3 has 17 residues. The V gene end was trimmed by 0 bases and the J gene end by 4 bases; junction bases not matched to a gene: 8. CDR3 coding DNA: TGCAGTGCTAGAGATTACACAGCTAGCGGGAGCACCGGGGAGCTGTTTTTT. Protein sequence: CSARDYTASGSTGELFF.

The CDR3 sequence is CSALASLKGNIQYF. CDR3 DNA sequence: TGCAGTGCTTTAGCTAGTCTGAAGGGAAACATTCAGTACTTC. The V call is TRBV20-1, the J call TRBJ2-4; D ambiguous. This CDR3 is built from 14 residues. Trimming cost V 5 bases and J 6 bases, with 17 bases left between them. The germline V gene encodes CDR1 DFQATT and CDR2 SNEGSKA (reference sequence).